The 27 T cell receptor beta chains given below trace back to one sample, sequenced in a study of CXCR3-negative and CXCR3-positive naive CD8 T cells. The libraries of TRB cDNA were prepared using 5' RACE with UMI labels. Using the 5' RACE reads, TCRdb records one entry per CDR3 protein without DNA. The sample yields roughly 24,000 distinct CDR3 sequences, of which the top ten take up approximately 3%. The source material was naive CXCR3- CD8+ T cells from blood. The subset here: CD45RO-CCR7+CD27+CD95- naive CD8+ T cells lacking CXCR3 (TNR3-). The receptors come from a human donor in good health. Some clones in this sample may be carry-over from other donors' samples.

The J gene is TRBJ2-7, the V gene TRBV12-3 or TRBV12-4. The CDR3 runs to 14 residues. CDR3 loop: CASSFSNTFYEQYF.

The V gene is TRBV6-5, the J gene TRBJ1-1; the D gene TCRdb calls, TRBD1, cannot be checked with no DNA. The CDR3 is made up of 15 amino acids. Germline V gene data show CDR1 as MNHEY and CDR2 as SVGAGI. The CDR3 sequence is CASSGPGTPNTEAFF.

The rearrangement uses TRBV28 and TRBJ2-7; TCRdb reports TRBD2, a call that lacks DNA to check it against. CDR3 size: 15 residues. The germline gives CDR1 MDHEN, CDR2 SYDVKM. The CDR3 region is CASSLSAEPSYEQYF.

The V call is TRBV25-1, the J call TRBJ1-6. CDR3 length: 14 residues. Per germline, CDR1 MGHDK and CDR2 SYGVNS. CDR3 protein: CASSESSANSPLHF.

This chain's CDR3 is CASSFDRGYQPQHF. This chain connects TRBV5-1 to TRBJ1-5; the D gene TCRdb calls, TRBD1, cannot be checked with no DNA. CDR3 length: 14 amino acids. The germline gives CDR1 SGHRS, CDR2 YFSETQ.

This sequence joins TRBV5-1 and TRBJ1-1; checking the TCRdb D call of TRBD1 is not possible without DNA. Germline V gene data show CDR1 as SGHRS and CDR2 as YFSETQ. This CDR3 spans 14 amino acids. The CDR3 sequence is CASSLGGGITEAFF.

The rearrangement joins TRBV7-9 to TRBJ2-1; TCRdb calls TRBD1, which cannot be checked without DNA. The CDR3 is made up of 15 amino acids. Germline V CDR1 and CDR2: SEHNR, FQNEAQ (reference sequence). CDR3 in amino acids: CASTPTVRSNNEQFF.

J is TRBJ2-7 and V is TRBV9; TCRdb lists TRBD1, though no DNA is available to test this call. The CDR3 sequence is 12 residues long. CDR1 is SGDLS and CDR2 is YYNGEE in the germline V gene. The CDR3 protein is CASSVNPDEQYF.

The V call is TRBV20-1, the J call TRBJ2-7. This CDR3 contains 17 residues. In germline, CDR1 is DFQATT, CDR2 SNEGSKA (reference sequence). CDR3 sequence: CSARVLLVGGNSYEQYF.

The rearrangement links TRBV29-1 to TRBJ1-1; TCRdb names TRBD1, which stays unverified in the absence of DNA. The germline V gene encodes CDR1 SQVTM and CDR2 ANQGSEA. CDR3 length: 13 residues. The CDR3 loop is CSGREGMNTEAFF.

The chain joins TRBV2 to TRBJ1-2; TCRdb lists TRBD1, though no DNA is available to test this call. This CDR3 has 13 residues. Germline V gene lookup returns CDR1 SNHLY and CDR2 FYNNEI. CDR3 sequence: CASRWTMNYGYTF.

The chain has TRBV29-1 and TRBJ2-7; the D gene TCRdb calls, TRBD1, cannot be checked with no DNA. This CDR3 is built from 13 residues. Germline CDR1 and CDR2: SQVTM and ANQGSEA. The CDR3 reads CSVGWTEDYEQYF.

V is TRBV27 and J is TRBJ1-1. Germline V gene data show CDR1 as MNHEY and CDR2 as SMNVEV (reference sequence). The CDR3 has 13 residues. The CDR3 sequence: CASSFLTNTEAFF.

CDR3 sequence reads: CASSLVRNTEAFF. The chain uses TRBV5-1 and TRBJ1-1. Germline-derived CDR1 and CDR2 are SGHRS and YFSETQ. The CDR3 length is 13 residues.

The CDR3: CASSNPGQGAPRNQPQHF. The rearrangement joins TRBV21-1 to TRBJ1-5; the TCRdb D gene call, TRBD1, has no DNA to confirm it. TRBV21-1 is designated a pseudogene. The CDR3 is 18 residues long.

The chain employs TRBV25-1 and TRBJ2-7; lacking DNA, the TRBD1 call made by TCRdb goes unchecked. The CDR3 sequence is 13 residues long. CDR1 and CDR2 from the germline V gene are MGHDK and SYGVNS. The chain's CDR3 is CASSDRVGYEQYF.

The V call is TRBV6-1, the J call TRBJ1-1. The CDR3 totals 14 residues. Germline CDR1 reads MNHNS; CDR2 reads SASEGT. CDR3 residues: CASSEAWGNTEAFF.

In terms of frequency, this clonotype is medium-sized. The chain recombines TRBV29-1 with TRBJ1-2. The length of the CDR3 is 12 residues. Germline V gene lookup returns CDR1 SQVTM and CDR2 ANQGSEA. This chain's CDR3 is CSVVPNNYGYTF.

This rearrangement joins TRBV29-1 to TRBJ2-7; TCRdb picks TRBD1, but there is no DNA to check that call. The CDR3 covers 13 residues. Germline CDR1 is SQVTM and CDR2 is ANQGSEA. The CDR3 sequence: CSVAKGMVYEQYF.

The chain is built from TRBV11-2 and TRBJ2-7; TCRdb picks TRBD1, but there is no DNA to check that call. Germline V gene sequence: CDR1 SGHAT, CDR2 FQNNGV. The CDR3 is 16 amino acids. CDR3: CASSLGYGTGDYEQYF.

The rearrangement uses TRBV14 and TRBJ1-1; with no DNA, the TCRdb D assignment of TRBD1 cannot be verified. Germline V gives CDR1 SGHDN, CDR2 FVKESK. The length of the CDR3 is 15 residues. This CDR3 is CASSQQQGGNTEAFF. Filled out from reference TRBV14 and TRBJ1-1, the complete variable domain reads EAGVTQFPSHSVIEKGQTVTLRCDPISGHDNLYWYRRVMGKEIKFLLHFVKESKQDESGMPNNRFLAERTGGTYSTLKVQPAELEDSGVYFCASSQQQGGNTEAFFGQGTRLTVV.

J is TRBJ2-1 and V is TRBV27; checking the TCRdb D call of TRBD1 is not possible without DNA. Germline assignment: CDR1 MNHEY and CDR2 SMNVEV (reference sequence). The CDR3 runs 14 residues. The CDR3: CASSLLGGIDEQFF.

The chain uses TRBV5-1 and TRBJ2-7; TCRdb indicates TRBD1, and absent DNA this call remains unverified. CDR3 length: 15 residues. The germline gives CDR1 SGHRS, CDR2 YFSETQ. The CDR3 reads CASSLGTGMAYEQYF. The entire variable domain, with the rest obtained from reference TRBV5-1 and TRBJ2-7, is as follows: KAGVTQTPRYLIKTRGQQVTLSCSPISGHRSVSWYQQTPGQGLQFLFEYFSETQRNKGNFPGRFSGRQFSNSRSEMNVSTLELGDSALYLCASSLGTGMAYEQYFGPGTRLTVT.

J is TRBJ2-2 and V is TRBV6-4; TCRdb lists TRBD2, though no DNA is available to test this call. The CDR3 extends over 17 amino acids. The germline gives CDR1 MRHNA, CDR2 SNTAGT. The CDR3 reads CATRRGTSGPETGELFF.

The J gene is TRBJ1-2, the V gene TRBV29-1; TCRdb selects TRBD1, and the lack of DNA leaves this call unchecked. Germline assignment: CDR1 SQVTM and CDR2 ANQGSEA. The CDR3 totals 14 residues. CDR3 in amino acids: CSATPSETSYGYTF.

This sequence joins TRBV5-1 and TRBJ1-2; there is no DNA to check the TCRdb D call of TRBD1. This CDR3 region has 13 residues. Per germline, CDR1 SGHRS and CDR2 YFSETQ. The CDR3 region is CASRQGGNYGYTF.

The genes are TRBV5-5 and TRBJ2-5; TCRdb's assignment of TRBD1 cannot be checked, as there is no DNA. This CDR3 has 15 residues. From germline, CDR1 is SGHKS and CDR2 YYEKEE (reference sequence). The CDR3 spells CASSEGRQLEETQYF. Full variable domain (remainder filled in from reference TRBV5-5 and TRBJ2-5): DAGVTQSPTHLIKTRGQQVTLRCSPISGHKSVSWYQQVLGQGPQFIFQYYEKEERGRGNFPDRFSARQFPNYSSELNVNALLLGDSALYLCASSEGRQLEETQYFGPGTRLLVL.